The 10 T cell receptor beta chains below come from one sample, sequenced in a study of identical twins. A single record per CDR3 protein comes from TCRdb applying MiXCR to the 5' RACE reads. The table has some 300,000 distinct CDR3 sequences, approximately 13% seen once. This same sample was also part of a study on yellow fever vaccine responses in identical twins.

The specimen was CD8+ T cells sorted from blood. The receptors originated from a woman under 30 in good health.

V usage is TRBV6-5 and J usage is TRBJ2-7; TRBD1 or TRBD2 may be the D gene (5 bases each). V lost 2 bases and J 4 bases, leaving 12 bases between the germline ends. The CDR3 runs to 14 residues. CDR1 and CDR2 (germline): MNHEY, SVGAGI. The CDR3 protein is CASSYGASRYEQYF. In DNA, the CDR3 is TGTGCCAGCAGTTACGGGGCTAGCAGATACGAGCAGTACTTC.

This clonotype has only a few counts. V and J are TRBV20-1 and TRBJ2-3; 12 bases are a match to TRBD2. J lost 4 bases, V lost 6 bases, and 11 bases had no gene match. Germline CDR1 and CDR2: DFQATT and SNEGSKA (reference sequence). The CDR3 extends over 16 amino acids. This chain's CDR3 is CSANPGASGRADTQYF. The CDR3 nucleotides are TGCAGTGCCAACCCCGGGGCTAGCGGGAGGGCAGATACGCAGTATTTT.

CDR3 region: CSGRRDTYNEQFF. Here the CDR3 DNA reads TGCAGTGGGAGACGGGACACGTACAATGAGCAGTTCTTC. This chain uses TRBV20-1 with TRBJ2-1; D possibly corresponds to TRBD1 (6 bases). The CDR3 length is 13 residues. V was clipped by 7 bases and J by 4 bases, with 14 bases between them. The germline CDR1 and CDR2 sequences are DFQATT and SNEGSKA (reference sequence).

The chain combines TRBV28 with TRBJ2-7; either TRBD1 or TRBD2 may supply D (5 bases each). Deletions cut 3 bases from V and 5 bases from J, with 11 bases between. The CDR3 has 13 amino acids. CDR1 MDHEN and CDR2 SYDVKM come from the germline V gene. CDR3 protein: CASSFRGIDEQYV. The CDR3 bases are TGTGCCAGCAGTTTTCGGGGCATCGACGAGCAGTACGTC.

V gene TRBV5-4 combines with J gene TRBJ2-1; D is perhaps TRBD2 (5 bases). This CDR3 comprises 11 residues. Per the germline V gene, CDR1 is SGHNT and CDR2 is YYREEE (reference sequence). Trimming shortened V by 4 bases and J by 9 bases, and 8 bases separated the two germline ends. CDR3 loop: CASSNGVEQFF. The CDR3 DNA follows: TGTGCCAGCAGCAACGGGGTTGAGCAGTTCTTC.

This clonotype occurred a few times. This chain connects TRBV27 to TRBJ2-1; 13 bases map to TRBD2. V was pared by 8 bases and J by 10 bases, with 11 bases of the junction left unmatched. Germline CDR1 is MNHEY and CDR2 is SMNVEV (reference sequence). The CDR3 loop spans 15 amino acids. The CDR3 DNA reads as TGTGCCAGCTGCTTACTAGCGGGGGGGCGGTGCGAGCAGTTCTTC. Its protein is CASCLLAGGRCEQFF.

The chain is built from TRBV6-5 and TRBJ2-6, with D perhaps matching TRBD1 (6 bases). Germline V CDR1 and CDR2: MNHEY, SVGAGI. CDR3 length: 17 amino acids. Trimming pared 2 bases from V and 1 base from J, leaving 12 bases between. CDR3: CASSYEGHVSGANVLTF. The CDR3 DNA follows: TGTGCCAGCAGTTACGAGGGACATGTATCTGGGGCCAACGTCCTGACTTTC.

This clonotype was observed a handful of times. V gene TRBV7-8 combines with J gene TRBJ2-5, with D hard to call. Trimming took 1 base from V and 5 from J, leaving 5 bases between them. CDR3 length: 12 residues. CDR1 is SGHVS and CDR2 is FQNEAQ in the germline V gene. The CDR3 spells CASSLEWETQYF. As DNA, the CDR3 is TGTGCCAGCAGCTTAGAATGGGAGACCCAGTACTTC.

The V and J genes are TRBV9 and TRBJ1-1; D is uncertain. CDR1 SGDLS and CDR2 YYNGEE come from the germline V gene. This CDR3 spans 12 amino acids. Trimming removed 0 bases at V and 7 bases at J, with 7 bases between. CDR3 sequence: CASSVGQIEAFF. The CDR3, as DNA: TGTGCCAGCAGCGTAGGGCAAATTGAAGCTTTCTTT.

The table lists this clonotype with a few counts. This chain links TRBV29-1 with TRBJ2-3; D is undetermined. The V end lost 1 base, the J end lost 0 bases, and 14 bases lay between the germline ends. The CDR3 contains 16 residues. CDR1 is SQVTM and CDR2 is ANQGSEA in the germline V gene. CDR3 sequence reads: CSVEGSADTSTDTQYF. Written as DNA, the CDR3 is TGCAGCGTTGAAGGTTCGGCCGATACTAGCACAGATACGCAGTATTTT.